Sequencing of this T cell receptor (beta chain) was carried out in a study of Graves' ophthalmopathy and Graves' hyperthyroidism (dated by TCRdb to the late 2010s). Regarding the complete study: Hyperthyroidism was considered stable if no progression to ophthalmopathy occurred within 18 months of follow-up. In more than five hyperthyroidism patients, the T-cell repertoires found in thyroid tissue were compared with those found in blood. In total, under 150 blood samples were TCR-sequenced: roughly 45 ophthalmopathy, approximately 80 hyperthyroidism and around 17 hyperthyroidism-to-ophthalmopathy patients. A discovery set of 100 patients (approximately 45 ophthalmopathy, about 59 stable hyperthyroidism) was enrolled to explore V-J signatures distinguishing ophthalmopathy from hyperthyroidism. An independent validation cohort comprised roughly 20 hyperthyroidism patients and 15 to 17 patients who later progressed from hyperthyroidism to ophthalmopathy. The study used signatures of the TCR beta repertoire to tell Graves' ophthalmopathy apart from Graves' hyperthyroidism and to predict which patients would progress to ophthalmopathy. Following sampling, methimazole starting at 30 mg daily was administered to hyperthyroidism patients, and high-dose intravenous methylprednisolone was administered to ophthalmopathy patients. Broader findings and caveats from the paper: No statistical method was used to set the sample size in advance, and the investigators knew which group each participant was assigned to. In cross-validation, the 13-signature model distinguished ophthalmopathy from stable hyperthyroidism with about 88% sensitivity and about 84% specificity, and in the test set the corresponding values were around 80% and 75%. Among expanded thyroid clonotypes with frequency above 0.001, most also showed up in blood, which suggests that blood repertoires may reflect the thyroid immune response. In validation, the model predicted ophthalmopathy progression with 70.59% sensitivity and less than 80% specificity; roughly 11 predicted patients were CT-confirmed with GO in a median of about 6.1 months.

For repertoire sequencing, the TCR beta CDR3 regions were amplified from RNA transcripts. A first-round RT-PCR used HTBI primers with the Qiagen OneStep RT-PCR kit, followed by a second-round multiplex PCR, size selection and purification. Libraries were sequenced on an Illumina HiSeq2000 using paired-end 100 bp reads. As for the original processing: Reads were processed with SOAPnuke, discarding reads with adapters, uncalled bases, mean Phred below 15, or no exact constant-primer or identifier match. COPE v1.2.5 was used to merge high-quality paired reads. Clonotypes were defined as unique nucleotide sequences and were aligned to IMGT TRB V, D and J references using MiTCR v1.1. The analysis was limited to V-J combinations with a frequency above 0.0001, which together covered over 99% of the repertoires. For each V-J combination, a TCR clonal expansion and chaos score was defined as F50 clonal expansion divided by the chaos observed in the TCRdist matrix. Welch's t-statistics and random forest were used to reduce the features to 10 to 15 V-J combinations, which were then used as input to a naive Bayes classifier. The similarity between thyroid and blood repertoires was quantified using the Morisita-Horn index. Through fastp at Q25 and MiXCR, TCRdb rebuilt clones from the public reads, retaining in-frame beta chains. Rows matching on CDR3 protein sequence are summarized as one entry with the most common DNA and genes. The V and J calls were determined by TCRdb, not by the authors. This sample gives over a million distinct CDR3 sequences in total; 35% to 40% of them show up just once. 11% of the sample lies in the top ten.

Hyperthyroidism patients were newly diagnosed, were aged 18 to 65 years, and had a disease duration under 2 months. Patients with other autoimmune diseases, uncontrolled infections, pregnancy or lactation were excluded. Clinical symptoms, serum thyroxine, TRAb, thyroid ultrasound and orbital computed tomography formed the basis of the diagnosis. Trizol reagent was used to extract the total RNA, and its quality was then checked on an Agilent 2100 Bioanalyzer. The V and J ends are trimmed by 5 bases and 2 bases, leaving 13 bases between them. CDR1 SGHTA and CDR2 FQGNSA were looked up in the germline V gene. From cysteine to phenylalanine, the CDR3 is 15 amino acids long. Just the 45-base CDR3 DNA is kept, in frame starting at base 1. On this clonotype: The target of this receptor is not known. A much larger clone is a single base away; this may be a read error.

The sequence came from an adult man with Graves' hyperthyroidism. The chain was built from TRBV7-2 and TRBJ1-5; matching of 6 bases hints at TRBD1 as the D gene. The sample consisted of peripheral blood or thyroid tissue (not recorded which). The bases are TGTGCCAGCAGCCGACAGGAAACGGGCAATCAGCCCCAGCATTTT. This translates into CASSRQETGNQPQHF.